The source of this T cell receptor beta chain is a study of blood T cells in healthy people across ages. The study, taken as a whole, reports: Changes in expanded clonotypes were possibly confounded, as the CMV status of donors was unknown.

With regard to this clonotype: Its target is unknown.

Using a J-beta primer mix together with a sample-barcoded 5' primer, a second PCR was run for roughly 7 to 12 cycles. A template-switch adaptor that had 12 random nucleotides put a tag on each cDNA molecule. Via MiXCR, TCRdb re-called the 5' RACE reads, giving one row per CDR3 protein. Among some 1.8 million distinct CDR3 sequences listed, around 42% were seen once. The CDR3 sequence is 15 residues long. Germline V gene data show CDR1 as MNHEY and CDR2 as SVGAGI. V lost 8 bases to trimming and J lost 1 base; unmatched junction nucleotides: 8. This chain links TRBV6-5 with TRBJ1-2, with 9 bases matching TRBD1. The TCR was taken from a human donor in good health. The sequencing sample was made of blood. CDR3 in DNA: TGTGCCAGCCAGCGTCGGACAGGGGATAACTATGGCTACACCTTC. The encoded protein is CASQRRTGDNYGYTF.